One and the same sample provided the 14 T cell receptor beta chains below, sequenced in a study of neoadjuvant anti-PD-1 for oral cavity cancer. Profiling relied on immunoSEQ multiplex PCR, and the TCRdb table lists in-frame clones only, not all of them. The repertoire holds several thousand clones, approximately 62% seen once, with about 8.6% in the top ten. The source was tumor tissue, collected before nivolumab (anti-PD-1) treatment. These receptors came from a person aged 35 to 85 with oral cavity squamous cell carcinoma.

Only a few counts were recorded for this clone. One junction end disagrees with the germline gene, perhaps due to a read error. The gene calls are TRBV5-4 and TRBJ2-5, with 7 bases fitting TRBD2. CDR3 length equals 13 residues. Germline V gene lookup returns CDR1 SGHNT and CDR2 YYREEE (reference sequence). CDR3 protein: CASSTGKGLEFHF. CDR3 bases: TGTGCCAGCAGCACAGGCAAAGGACTAGAGTTCCACTTC.

V usage is TRBV10-2 and J usage is TRBJ2-7; D call uncertain. V shed 4 bases and J shed 4 bases, with 8 bases lying between them. The CDR3 consists of 12 residues. Germline loops: CDR1 WSHSY, CDR2 SAAADI. CDR3 DNA: TGCGCCAGCAGTGCGTCTGGATACGAGCAGTACTTC. It specifies CASSASGYEQYF.

This clone was seen a few times. The chain recombines TRBV11-3 with TRBJ2-6; D might be TRBD1 (6 bases). Trimming shortened V by 5 bases and J by 0 bases, and 17 bases separated the two germline ends. The CDR3 spans 18 residues. Germline CDR1 reads SGHNT; CDR2 reads YENEEA. CDR3 region: CASSVEQQGPSGANVLTF. CDR3 bases: TGTGCCAGCAGCGTGGAACAACAGGGACCCTCTGGGGCCAACGTCCTGACTTTC.

The J gene is TRBJ1-5, the V gene TRBV5-8; a weak D match, TRBD1 (6 bases). This CDR3 comprises 16 residues. The germline V gene encodes CDR1 SGHTS and CDR2 YDEGEE. Deletions cut 1 base from V and 5 bases from J, with 16 bases between. The CDR3 DNA reads TGTGCCAGCAGCTTGAGGGTTGGGGGGCCCGATCAGCCCCAGCATTTT. Its protein product is CASSLRVGGPDQPQHF.

The gene calls are TRBV7-9 and TRBJ2-7, with 10 bases identical to TRBD2. The CDR3 length is 14 residues. With 5 bases clipped from V and 4 bases from J, the junction kept 5 bases outside the gene matches. In germline, CDR1 is SEHNR, CDR2 FQNEAQ (reference sequence). CDR3 coding DNA: TGTGCCAGCAGCCGTACTAGCGGGATGTACGAGCAGTACTTC. Translated: CASSRTSGMYEQYF.

This clone was seen more than once but under ten times. The chain recombines TRBV10-2 with TRBJ2-2; 10 bases map to TRBD2. Germline values: CDR1 WSHSY, CDR2 SAAADI. The CDR3 length is 15 residues. Trimming cost V 8 bases and J 2 bases; bases outside gene matches: 5. CDR3 in amino acids: CASSLAGGNTGELFF. For the CDR3, the DNA is TGCGCCAGCTCATTAGCGGGAGGTAACACCGGGGAGCTGTTTTTT.

The chain recombines TRBV9 with TRBJ1-4; D ambiguous. This CDR3 comprises 16 residues. Between the trimmed V and J ends, which lost 0 bases and 6 bases, there was a span of 15 bases. Looked up from germline, CDR1 is SGDLS and CDR2 is YYNGEE. Here the CDR3 reads CASSVEGQARDEKLFF. In DNA form, the CDR3 reads TGTGCCAGCAGCGTAGAAGGGCAGGCTCGTGATGAAAAACTGTTTTTT.

The chain carries TRBV5-1 and TRBJ2-7; the match to TRBD1 covers 9 bases. The germline gives CDR1 SGHRS, CDR2 YFSETQ. This CDR3 has 14 residues. V was clipped by 3 bases and J by 5 bases; unmatched bases: 6. CDR3 in DNA: TGCGCCAGCAGCTCAAGGGACAGGGCGGACGAGCAGTACTTC. Amino acid sequence: CASSSRDRADEQYF.

CDR3 amino acids: CASSLVLGTDAFGYTF. CDR3 in DNA: TGTGCCAGCAGCTTAGTATTGGGGACGGACGCTTTTGGCTACACCTTC. V is TRBV11-1 and J is TRBJ1-2; D might be TRBD1 (5 bases). CDR3 length: 16 residues. The germline V gene encodes CDR1 SGHAT and CDR2 FQDESV (reference sequence). Trimming pared 1 base from V and 7 bases from J, leaving 19 bases between.

The rearrangement links TRBV28 to TRBJ2-1; 7 nucleotides match TRBD2. V shed 5 bases and J 8 bases; nucleotides not matched to a gene: 6. CDR3 size: 13 residues. CDR1 is MDHEN and CDR2 is SYDVKM in the germline V gene. The CDR3 loop is CASSGRGVYEQFF. The CDR3 region has the DNA TGTGCCAGCAGTGGTCGGGGGGTCTATGAGCAGTTCTTC.

The chain joins TRBV14 to TRBJ1-2, with 9 bases matching TRBD1. From germline, CDR1 is SGHDN and CDR2 FVKESK. The CDR3 spans 16 residues. The V gene end was trimmed by 0 bases and the J gene end by 8 bases; junction bases not matched to a gene: 10. The CDR3 DNA follows: TGTGCCAGCAGCCAAGACCTCGTCGGGACAGGGAACGGCTACACCTTC. Translating gives CASSQDLVGTGNGYTF.

This clone was counted a single time. J is TRBJ2-7 and V is TRBV7-9; 12 bases agree with TRBD1. In germline, CDR1 is SEHNR, CDR2 FQNEAQ (reference sequence). CDR3 size: 16 residues. V lost 0 bases and J lost 5; bases outside the gene matches: 5. The CDR3 spells CASSLASGTGGNEQYF. CDR3 DNA: TGTGCCAGCAGCTTAGCTTCAGGGACAGGGGGCAACGAGCAGTACTTC.

The chain combines TRBV7-3 with TRBJ1-1; no definite D call. The CDR3 covers 13 residues. The germline CDR1 and CDR2 sequences are SGHTA and FQGTGA. V was clipped by 3 bases and J by 0 bases, with 5 bases between them. The CDR3 loop reads CASSLLMNTEAFF. For the CDR3, the DNA is TGTGCCAGCAGCTTGCTTATGAACACTGAAGCTTTCTTT. Full variable domain (outside the CDR3, taken from reference TRBV7-3 and TRBJ1-1): GAGVSQTPSNKVTEKGKYVELRCDPISGHTALYWYRQSLGQGPEFLIYFQGTGAADDSGLPNDRFFAVRPEGSVSTLKIQRTERGDSAVYLCASSLLMNTEAFFGQGTRLTVV.

This sequence joins TRBV27 and TRBJ1-3; D is ambiguous. The V end was cut by 5 bases, the J end by 2 bases, with 10 bases between. This CDR3 has 14 amino acids. Germline loops: CDR1 MNHEY, CDR2 SMNVEV (reference sequence). Here the CDR3 DNA reads TGTGCCAGCAGTCCGAACACTGCTGGAAACACCATATATTTT. Residues: CASSPNTAGNTIYF.